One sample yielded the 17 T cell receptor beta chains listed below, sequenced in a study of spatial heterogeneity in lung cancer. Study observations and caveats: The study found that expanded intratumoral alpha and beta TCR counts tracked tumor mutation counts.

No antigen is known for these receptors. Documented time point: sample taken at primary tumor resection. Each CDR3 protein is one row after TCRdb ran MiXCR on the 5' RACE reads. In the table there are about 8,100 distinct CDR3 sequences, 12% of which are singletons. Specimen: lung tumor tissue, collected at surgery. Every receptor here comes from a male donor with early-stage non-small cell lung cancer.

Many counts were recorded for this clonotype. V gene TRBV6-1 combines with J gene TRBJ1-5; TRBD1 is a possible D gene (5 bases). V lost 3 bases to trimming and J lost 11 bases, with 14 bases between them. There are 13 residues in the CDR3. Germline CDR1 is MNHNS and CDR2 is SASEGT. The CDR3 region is CASSDWDRGAQHF. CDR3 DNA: TGTGCCAGCAGTGATTGGGACCGGGGGGCCCAGCATTTT.

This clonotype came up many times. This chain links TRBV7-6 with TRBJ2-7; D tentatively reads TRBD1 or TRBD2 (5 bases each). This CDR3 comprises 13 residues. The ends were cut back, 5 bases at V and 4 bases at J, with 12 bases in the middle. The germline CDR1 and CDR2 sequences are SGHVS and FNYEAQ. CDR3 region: CASSRGPEYEQYF. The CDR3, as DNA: TGTGCCAGCAGCCGGGGCCCCGAATACGAGCAGTACTTC.

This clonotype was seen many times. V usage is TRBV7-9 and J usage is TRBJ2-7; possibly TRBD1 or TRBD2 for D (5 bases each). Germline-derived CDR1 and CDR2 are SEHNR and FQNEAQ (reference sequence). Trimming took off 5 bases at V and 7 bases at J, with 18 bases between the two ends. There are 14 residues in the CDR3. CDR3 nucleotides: TGTGCCAGCAGCGCCCAGGGCGGACGAGGGGAGCAGTACTTC. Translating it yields CASSAQGGRGEQYF.

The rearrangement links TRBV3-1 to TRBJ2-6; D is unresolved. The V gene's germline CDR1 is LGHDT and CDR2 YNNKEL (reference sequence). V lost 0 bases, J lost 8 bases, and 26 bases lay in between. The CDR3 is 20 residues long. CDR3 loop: CASSQETSFWHNTETNVLTF. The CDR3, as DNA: TGTGCCAGCAGCCAAGAGACCAGTTTTTGGCACAATACAGAAACCAACGTCCTGACTTTC.

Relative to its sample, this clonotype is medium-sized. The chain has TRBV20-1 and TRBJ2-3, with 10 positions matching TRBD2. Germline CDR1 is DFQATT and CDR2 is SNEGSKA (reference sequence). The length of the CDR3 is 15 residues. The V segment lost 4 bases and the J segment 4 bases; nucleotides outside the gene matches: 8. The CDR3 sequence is CSANSLAGASDTQYF. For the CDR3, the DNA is TGCAGTGCTAATAGCCTAGCGGGAGCTTCAGATACGCAGTATTTT.

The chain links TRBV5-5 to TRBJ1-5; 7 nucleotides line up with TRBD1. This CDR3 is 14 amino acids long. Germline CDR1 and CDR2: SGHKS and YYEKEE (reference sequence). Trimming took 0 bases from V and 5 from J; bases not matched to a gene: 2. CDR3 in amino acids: CASSLEQGYQPQHF. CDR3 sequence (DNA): TGTGCCAGCAGCTTGGAACAGGGGTATCAGCCCCAGCATTTT. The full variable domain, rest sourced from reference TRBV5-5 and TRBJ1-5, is DAGVTQSPTHLIKTRGQQVTLRCSPISGHKSVSWYQQVLGQGPQFIFQYYEKEERGRGNFPDRFSARQFPNYSSELNVNALLLGDSALYLCASSLEQGYQPQHFGDGTRLSIL.

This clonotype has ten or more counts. CDR3 sequence reads: CASSLTQGALTEAFF. The CDR3 DNA reads TGTGCCAGCAGCCTTACACAGGGGGCCCTCACTGAAGCTTTCTTT. This chain links TRBV12-3 or TRBV12-4 with TRBJ1-1, with 9 bases matching TRBD1. The CDR3 is made up of 15 amino acids. With 6 bases clipped from V and 4 bases from J, the junction kept 9 bases outside the gene matches.

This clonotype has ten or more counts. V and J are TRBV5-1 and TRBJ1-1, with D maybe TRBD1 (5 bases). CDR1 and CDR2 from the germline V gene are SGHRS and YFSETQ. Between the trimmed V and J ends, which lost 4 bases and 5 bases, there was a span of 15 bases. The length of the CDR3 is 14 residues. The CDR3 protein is CASSPIGGGTEAFF. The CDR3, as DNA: TGCGCCAGCAGCCCCATTGGGGGGGGGACTGAAGCTTTCTTT.

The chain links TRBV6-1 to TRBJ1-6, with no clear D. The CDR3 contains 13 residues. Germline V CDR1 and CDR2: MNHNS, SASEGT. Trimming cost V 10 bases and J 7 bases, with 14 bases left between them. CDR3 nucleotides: TGTGCCAAGAGAGAAACCCAAAATTCACCCCTCCACTTT. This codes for CAKRETQNSPLHF.

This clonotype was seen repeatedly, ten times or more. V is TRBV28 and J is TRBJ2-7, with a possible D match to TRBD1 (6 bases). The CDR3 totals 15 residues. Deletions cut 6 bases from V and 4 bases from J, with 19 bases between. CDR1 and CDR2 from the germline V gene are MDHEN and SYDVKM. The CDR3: CASSSTQGMGYEQYF. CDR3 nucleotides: TGTGCCAGCAGCTCAACTCAGGGGATGGGGTACGAGCAGTACTTC.

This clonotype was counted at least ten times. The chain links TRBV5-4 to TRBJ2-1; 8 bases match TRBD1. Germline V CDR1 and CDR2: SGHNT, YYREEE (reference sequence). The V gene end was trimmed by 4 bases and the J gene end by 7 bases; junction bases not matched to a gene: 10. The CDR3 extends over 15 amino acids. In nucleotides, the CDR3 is TGTGCCAGCAGCCTTGGGGCAGGGGGCTGGAATGAGCAGTTCTTC. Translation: CASSLGAGGWNEQFF.

The CDR3 DNA reads as TGTGCCAGCACCCAGGACAGGAAGAATTCACCCCTCCACTTT. Its protein product is CASTQDRKNSPLHF. The chain couples TRBV6-1 to TRBJ1-6; 7 bases align to TRBD1. The V gene end was trimmed by 7 bases and the J gene end by 7 bases; junction bases not matched to a gene: 7. The CDR3 is 14 residues long. Germline CDR1 is MNHNS and CDR2 is SASEGT.

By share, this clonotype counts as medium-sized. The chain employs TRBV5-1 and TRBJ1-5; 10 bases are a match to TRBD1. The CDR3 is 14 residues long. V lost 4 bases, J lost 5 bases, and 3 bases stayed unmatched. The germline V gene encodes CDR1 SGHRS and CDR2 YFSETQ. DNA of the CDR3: TGCGCCAGCAGCCCCGGGACAGGGGATCAGCCCCAGCATTTT. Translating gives CASSPGTGDQPQHF.

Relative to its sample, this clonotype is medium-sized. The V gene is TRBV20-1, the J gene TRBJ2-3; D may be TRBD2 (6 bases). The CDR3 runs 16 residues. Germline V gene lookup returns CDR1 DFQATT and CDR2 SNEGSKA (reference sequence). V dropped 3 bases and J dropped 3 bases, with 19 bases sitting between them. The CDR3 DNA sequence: TGCAGTGCTAGGGTGAATCCGGGACTGTTAACAGATACGCAGTATTTT. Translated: CSARVNPGLLTDTQYF.

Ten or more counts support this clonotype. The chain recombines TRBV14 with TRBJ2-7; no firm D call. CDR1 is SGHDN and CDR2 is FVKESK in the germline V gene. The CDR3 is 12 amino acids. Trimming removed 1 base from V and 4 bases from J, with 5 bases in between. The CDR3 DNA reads TGTGCCAGCAGCCAAGCCCGATACGAGCAGTACTTC. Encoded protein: CASSQARYEQYF.

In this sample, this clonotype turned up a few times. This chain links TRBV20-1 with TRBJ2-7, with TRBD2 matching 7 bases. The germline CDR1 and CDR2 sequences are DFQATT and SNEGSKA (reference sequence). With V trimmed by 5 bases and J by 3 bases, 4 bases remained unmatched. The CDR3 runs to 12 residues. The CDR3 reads CSAGDYNYEQYF. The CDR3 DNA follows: TGCAGTGCTGGGGACTATAACTACGAGCAGTACTTC.

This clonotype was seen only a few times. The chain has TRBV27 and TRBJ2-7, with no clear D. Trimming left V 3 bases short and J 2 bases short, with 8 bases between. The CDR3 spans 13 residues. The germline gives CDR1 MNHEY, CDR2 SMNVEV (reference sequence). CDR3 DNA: TGTGCCAGCAGTTTTGGGCGGACCTACGAGCAGTACTTC. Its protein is CASSFGRTYEQYF.